The sequence of this T cell receptor beta chain was determined in a study of molecular identifiers for immune sequencing clone quantification. Background on the study: Replicate experiments divided RNA from roughly 20,000 or 100,000 naive CD8 cells into five parts and sequenced four. Findings of the study overall: Clones above 20 RNA copies held over 98% of effector molecules, under 1% in naive cells.

On this clonotype itself: The antigen is unknown.

TCRdb reprocessed the PCR reads with MiXCR, giving one entry per CDR3 protein. The sample consists of around 7,800 distinct CDR3 sequences, 35% of them appearing once. Every naive CD8 library was made from between roughly 17,000 and 1,000,000 sorted cells with 10%, 30% or 50% RNA. A CD8+CD4-CCR7+CD45RA+ gate was used to sort naive CD8 T cells. Looked up from germline, CDR1 is SGHVS and CDR2 is FNYEAQ. The CDR3 has 15 amino acids. With 0 bases clipped from V and 3 bases from J, the junction kept 5 bases outside the gene matches. This chain connects TRBV7-6 to TRBJ2-7, with 7 bases fitting TRBD1. Sequencing used naive CD8+ T cells from blood, with Jurkat cell RNA spiked in. Subset denoted: FACS-sorted CD8+CD4-CCR7+CD45RA+ naive T cells. The TCR sequence derives from a human donor in good health. Some libraries in this study had Jurkat cell RNA spiked in. CDR3 nucleotides: TGTGCCAGCAGCTTAGCCCGGGACAGAGGCTACGAGCAGTACTTC. It is translated as CASSLARDRGYEQYF. The full variable domain, its missing parts supplied by reference TRBV7-6 and TRBJ2-7, is GAGVSQSPRYKVTKRGQDVALRCDPISGHVSLYWYRQALGQGPEFLTYFNYEAQQDKSGLPNDRFSAERPEGSISTLTIQRTEQRDSAMYRCASSLARDRGYEQYFGPGTRLTVT.